This TCR beta chain originates from a study of OX40 agonist ivuxolimab in advanced cancers. Study-level information: Hepatocellular carcinoma, melanoma, renal cell or head and neck cancer affected the dose-escalation patients.

V lost 6 bases and J 0 bases, leaving 18 bases between the germline ends. The CDR3 loop spans 17 amino acids. The V gene's germline CDR1 is SNHLY and CDR2 FYNNEI. This table comes from immunoSEQ multiplex PCR, and its TCRdb copy is limited to in-frame clones, with some not included. The sample includes about 45,000 clones, around nine tenths of them seen just once. The TCR comes from an adult with an advanced solid tumor such as melanoma, head and neck, liver or kidney cancer. This chain uses TRBV2 with TRBJ2-4; TRBD1 might be the D (6 bases). Sequencing was performed on CD4+ or CD8+ T cells sorted from blood, taken in a trial of the OX40 agonist ivuxolimab. The CDR3 is CASRAREGGLAKNIQYF. Written as DNA, the CDR3 is TGTGCCAGCAGAGCCAGGGAAGGGGGTCTAGCCAAAAACATTCAGTACTTC.